This T cell receptor beta chain appears in the sequencing data of a study of T cell clonotyping in hematopoietic cell transplantation. Turning to the study itself: Pretransplant recipient samples were taken after cytoreduction. Study results and limitations: Few recipient clonotypes overlapped donors; over 97% were de novo at given depth. Pathologically expanded recipient clonotypes increased progressively from day 30 to day 180 as diversity fell.

The CDR3 extends over 15 amino acids. Germline V gives CDR1 MNHEY, CDR2 SVGAGI. V lost 5 bases and J 4 bases, leaving 12 bases between the germline ends. Note on this clone: Its specificity is unknown.

Generated by immunoSEQ multiplex PCR, the TCRdb table keeps only in-frame clones and is missing some. In the table there are roughly 23,000 clones, about nine tenths of which are singletons. Noted time point: recipient sample about 28 days before transplant, after cytoreduction. Samples: about 28 days before transplant, then days 30, 100 and 180 after. The chain combines TRBV6-5 with TRBJ2-6; the D is unclear. Sequencing was performed on peripheral blood mononuclear cells, taken before stem cell transplant. The source is a man aged 18 to 35 with biphenotypic leukemia. Some clones in this sample may be carry-over from other donors' samples. Written as DNA, the CDR3 is TGTGCCAGCAGTGGTGGGGTGGTCGGGGCCAACGTCCTGACTTTC. Its protein is CASSGGVVGANVLTF.